This TCR beta chain was sequenced during a study of T cell responses to AZD1222 COVID-19 vaccine. Study outcomes and limitations: It was only a handful of AZD1222 recipients who were seropositive at baseline. Repertoires were sampled only after the peak T cell response. CD4 TCRs linked to vaccination spanned spike, dominating at 160-218 and 743-854.

The data were produced by immunoSEQ multiplex PCR, yet TCRdb's version contains in-frame clones alone and is incomplete. The repertoire holds tens of thousands of clones, with around 91% as singletons. This clone was seen only a few times. Its antigen is as yet unknown. The clonotype was recovered from an adult in good health. Material: peripheral blood, obtained on day 0 of AZD1222 vaccination.

In nucleotides, the CDR3 is TGTGCCAGCAGTTACTCTGGACTTCCTAATAGCAATCAGCCCCAGCATTTT. Protein: CASSYSGLPNSNQPQHF. The chain recombines TRBV6-2 or TRBV6-3 with TRBJ1-5; no clear D gene. V shed 0 bases and J shed 0 bases, with 12 bases lying between them. This CDR3 has 17 residues. Germline V gene sequence: CDR1 MNHEY, CDR2 SVGEGT.